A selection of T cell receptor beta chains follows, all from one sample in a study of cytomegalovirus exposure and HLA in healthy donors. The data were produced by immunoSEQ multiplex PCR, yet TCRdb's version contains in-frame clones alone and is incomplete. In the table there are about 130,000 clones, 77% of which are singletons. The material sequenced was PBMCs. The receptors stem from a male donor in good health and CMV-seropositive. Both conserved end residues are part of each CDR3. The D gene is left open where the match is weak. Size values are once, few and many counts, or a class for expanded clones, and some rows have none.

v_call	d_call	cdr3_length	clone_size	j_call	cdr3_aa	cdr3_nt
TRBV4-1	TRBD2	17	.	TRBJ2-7	CASSQELSLAGSYEQYF	TGCGCCAGCAGCCAAGAACTATCCTTAGCGGGATCCTACGAGCAGTACTTC
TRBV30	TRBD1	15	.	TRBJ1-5	CAWNRGLDREGPQHF	TGTGCCTGGAACAGGGGGCTAGATCGGGAGGGGCCCCAGCATTTT
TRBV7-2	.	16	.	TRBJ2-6	CASSLVSGDGANVLTF	TGTGCCAGCAGCTTAGTATCGGGGGATGGGGCCAACGTCCTGACTTTC
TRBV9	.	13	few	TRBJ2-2	CASSLHLAGELFF	TGTGCCAGCAGCCTCCACTTGGCCGGGGAGCTGTTTTTT
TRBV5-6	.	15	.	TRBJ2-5	CASSPRLRGQETQYF	TGTGCCAGCAGCCCTCGTTTAAGGGGCCAAGAGACCCAGTACTTC
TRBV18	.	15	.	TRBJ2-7	CASSPPRRFSYEQYF	TGTGCCAGCTCACCCCCGCGCAGGTTCTCCTACGAGCAGTACTTC
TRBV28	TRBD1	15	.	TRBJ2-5	CASSSGQISQETQYF	TGTGCCAGCAGTTCGGGACAGATATCCCAAGAGACCCAGTACTTC
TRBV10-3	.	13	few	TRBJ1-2	CAIREEGNYGYTF	TGTGCCATCAGGGAGGAGGGTAACTATGGCTACACCTTC
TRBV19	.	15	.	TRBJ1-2	CASSVAGVSSYGYTF	TGTGCCAGTAGTGTGGCAGGGGTATCGAGCTATGGCTACACCTTC
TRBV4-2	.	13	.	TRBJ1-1	CASSPFQGTEAFF	TGTGCCAGCAGCCCCTTCCAGGGGACTGAAGCTTTCTTT
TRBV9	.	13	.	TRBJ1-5	CASSVAPHQPQHF	TGTGCCAGCAGCGTTGCGCCTCATCAGCCCCAGCATTTT
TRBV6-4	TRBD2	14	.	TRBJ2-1	CASSELAKGNEQFF	TGTGCCAGCAGTGAACTAGCGAAAGGGAATGAGCAGTTCTTC
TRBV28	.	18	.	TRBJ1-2	CASSIQSNSAGQYGGYTF	TGTGCCAGCAGTATACAGTCTAATTCGGCAGGGCAGTACGGTGGCTACACCTTC
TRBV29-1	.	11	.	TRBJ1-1	CSGREDTEAFF	TGCAGCGGCAGGGAGGACACTGAAGCTTTCTTT
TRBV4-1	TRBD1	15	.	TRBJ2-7	CASSQGGDRVYEQYF	TGCGCCAGCAGCCAAGGAGGGGACAGGGTCTACGAGCAGTACTTC
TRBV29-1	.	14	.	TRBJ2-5	CSVVEDTTQETQYF	TGCAGCGTTGTTGAGGACACTACTCAAGAGACCCAGTACTTC
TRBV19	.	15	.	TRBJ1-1	CASRPAGMAWTEAFF	TGTGCCAGTAGGCCGGCAGGAATGGCTTGGACTGAAGCTTTCTTT
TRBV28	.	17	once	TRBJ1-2	CASSLFTSEGPRDGYTF	TGTGCCAGCAGTTTATTCACATCCGAGGGTCCCCGGGATGGCTACACCTTC
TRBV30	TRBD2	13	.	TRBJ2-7	CAWRRLASDEQYF	TGTGCCTGGAGAAGACTAGCGAGCGACGAGCAGTACTTC
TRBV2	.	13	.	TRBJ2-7	CASTSEGGVAQYF	TGTGCCAGCACATCAGAGGGGGGGGTTGCGCAGTACTTC
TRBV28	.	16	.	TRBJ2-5	CASSLAQRTAQETQYF	TGTGCCAGCAGTTTGGCCCAGCGGACGGCTCAAGAGACCCAGTACTTC
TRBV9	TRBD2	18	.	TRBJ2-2	CASSPSIAGGPNTGELFF	TGTGCCAGCAGCCCCTCCATAGCGGGAGGGCCGAACACCGGGGAGCTGTTTTTT